The clone carrying this T cell receptor beta chain was found many times. Its cognate antigen is unknown. The source of the sample is a study of metastatic and nonmetastatic thyroid tumors. In the study overall: Repertoire comparisons spanned blood and tumor or nodule tissue from malignant and benign thyroid patients.

TCRdb recomputed clones from the PCR reads via MiXCR. This table holds some 55,000 clones, roughly 20% found once. Study results and caveats: Within blood and tumor, benign nodules reportedly had significantly lower TCR beta diversity than malignant thyroid tumors did.

Treatment of any kind had been given to no patient before thyroid surgery. The origin of this receptor is a female donor with papillary thyroid cancer or a benign thyroid nodule (not recorded which). Some clones in this sample may be carry-over from other donors' samples. Sequencing was performed on blood.

The CDR3, as DNA: TGTGCCTCGGGACGGGAGAACACCGGGGAGCTGTTTTTT. Translating gives CASGRENTGELFF. The rearrangement links TRBV10-3 to TRBJ2-2; perhaps D is TRBD1 or TRBD2 (5 bases each). CDR1 and CDR2 (germline): ENHRY, SYGVKD. Trimming removed 11 bases from V and 1 base from J, with 11 bases in between. The CDR3 loop spans 13 amino acids.